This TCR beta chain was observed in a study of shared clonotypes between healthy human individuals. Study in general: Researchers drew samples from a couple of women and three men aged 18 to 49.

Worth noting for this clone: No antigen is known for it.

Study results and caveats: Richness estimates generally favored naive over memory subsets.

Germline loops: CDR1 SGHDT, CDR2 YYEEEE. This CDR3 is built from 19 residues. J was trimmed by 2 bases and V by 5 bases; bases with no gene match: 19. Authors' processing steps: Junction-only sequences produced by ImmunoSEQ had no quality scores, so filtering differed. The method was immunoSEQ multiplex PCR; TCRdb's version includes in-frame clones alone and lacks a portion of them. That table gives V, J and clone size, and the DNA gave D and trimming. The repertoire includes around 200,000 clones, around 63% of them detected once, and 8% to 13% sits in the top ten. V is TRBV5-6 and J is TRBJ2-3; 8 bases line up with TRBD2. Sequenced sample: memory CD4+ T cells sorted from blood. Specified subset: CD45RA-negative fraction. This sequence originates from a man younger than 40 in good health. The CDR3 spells CASSSLKGSGDSPTDTQYF. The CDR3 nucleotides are TGTGCCAGCAGTTCCCTTAAAGGTAGCGGGGATTCCCCCACAGATACGCAGTATTTT.